Listed below are T cell receptor beta chains from one sample, sequenced in a study of beta chain features in type 1 diabetes. Assay: immunoSEQ multiplex PCR; the TCRdb copy retains only in-frame clones and omits some. The sample contains 900,000 or so clones, about a sixth of which appear only once. Sequenced: naive CD4+ T cells from blood. These receptors originate from a woman aged 18 to 35 in good health. Both conserved end residues are part of each CDR3. D genes are given only for firm matches. Some rows mark clone size as missing; the rest say once, few, many or name a class of expanded clone.

v_gene	d_gene	len	abundance	j_gene	CDR3nt	CDR3aa
TRBV5-4	-	18	few	TRBJ2-7	TGTGCCAGCAGCTTGTCTAGTGGCCTCAGTGATCCCTCCTACGAGCAGTACTTC	CASSLSSGLSDPSYEQYF
TRBV14	-	16	-	TRBJ2-5	TGTGCCAGCAGCCAAGATGGTCCCATACAGCGGGAGACCCAGTACTTC	CASSQDGPIQRETQYF
TRBV19	TRBD2	14	-	TRBJ2-1	TGTGCCAGTAGTCGGGGGAGGGGAGGTAGTGAGCAGTTCTTC	CASSRGRGGSEQFF
TRBV18	-	15	few	TRBJ1-3	TGTGCCAGCTCACCCTCCGGTGCGGCTGGGGACACCATATATTTT	CASSPSGAAGDTIYF
TRBV28	TRBD2	17	-	TRBJ2-3	TGTGCCAGCAGCTTCCTCGGGACTAGCGGGAGAGAAGATACGCAGTATTTT	CASSFLGTSGREDTQYF
TRBV7-8	-	13	-	TRBJ1-2	TGTGCCAGCAGCTTATCCGGCAGCTATGGCTACACCTTC	CASSLSGSYGYTF
TRBV7-6	-	16	few	TRBJ2-1	TGTGCCAGCAGCTCAAACACGAGGAGCTCCTACAATGAGCAGTTCTTC	CASSSNTRSSYNEQFF
TRBV7-8	-	16	-	TRBJ2-2	TGTGCCAGCAGCTACCGACAGGGAGGGGACACCGGGGAGCTGTTTTTT	CASSYRQGGDTGELFF
TRBV7-9	TRBD1	16	-	TRBJ1-3	TGTGCCAGCAGCCCACCCGGGACAGCTCCTGGAAACACCATATATTTT	CASSPPGTAPGNTIYF
TRBV10-3	-	13	-	TRBJ2-7	TGTGCCATCAGTGCCTCCACTGAGTACGAGCAGTACTTC	CAISASTEYEQYF
TRBV6-5	TRBD2	14	few	TRBJ2-5	TGTGCCAGCAGTTACTCGGGACTAGGTGAAACCCAGTACTTC	CASSYSGLGETQYF
TRBV29-1	TRBD2	17	-	TRBJ2-1	TGCAGCGTTGGGACTAGCGGGAGGGCCCGCTCCTACAATGAGCAGTTCTTC	CSVGTSGRARSYNEQFF
TRBV11-2	-	14	-	TRBJ1-2	TGTGCCAGCAGCTTAGGGCGGCAGGGGATTGGCTACACCTTC	CASSLGRQGIGYTF
TRBV28	TRBD1	16	-	TRBJ2-5	TGTGCCAGCAGGGATCGCCTCGGACAGGGGACAGAGACCCAGTACTTC	CASRDRLGQGTETQYF
TRBV28	-	14	-	TRBJ2-5	TGTGCCAGCAGTTTTTTGGGTTCGGGGGAGACCCAGTACTTC	CASSFLGSGETQYF
TRBV15	TRBD1	13	few	TRBJ2-5	TGTGCCTCTTCACAGGGGGCAAGTGAGACCCAGTACTTC	CASSQGASETQYF
TRBV18	-	19	-	TRBJ2-3	TGTGCCAGCTCACCCTACGGGAATCGACGACAACTAGGCACAGATACGCAGTATTTT	CASSPYGNRRQLGTDTQYF
TRBV20-1	-	11	-	TRBJ1-2	TGCAGTGCTAGTCAGGACTATGGCTACACCTTC	CSASQDYGYTF
TRBV5-4	-	14	-	TRBJ1-1	TGTGCCAGCAGCTTGGGGGACGTAAGGACTGAAGCTTTCTTT	CASSLGDVRTEAFF
TRBV10-3	TRBD1	13	few	TRBJ1-2	TGTGCCACCGGGACAGGGGGCATCGATGGCTACACCTTC	CATGTGGIDGYTF
TRBV29-1	-	13	-	TRBJ2-3	TGCAGCGTCGTTAGCGGTAGCACAGATACGCAGTATTTT	CSVVSGSTDTQYF
TRBV28	-	14	few	TRBJ2-5	TGTGCCAGCAGTTTTGGAAAGGCCCCAGAGACCCAGTACTTC	CASSFGKAPETQYF
TRBV6-5	-	13	-	TRBJ2-7	TGTGCCAGCAGTTACTCGAGGGGACACGAGCAGTACTTC	CASSYSRGHEQYF
TRBV7-9	-	14	few	TRBJ2-3	TGTGCCAGCAGCTTAGACTTCCGCACAGATACGCAGTATTTT	CASSLDFRTDTQYF
TRBV4-1	TRBD2	17	-	TRBJ2-1	TGCGCCAGCAGAGCGACTAGCGGGAGGGCCGCGTACAATGAGCAGTTCTTC	CASRATSGRAAYNEQFF
TRBV7-6	-	15	few	TRBJ2-3	TGTGCCAGCCAACGGGGCGGCTATAGCACAGATACGCAGTATTTT	CASQRGGYSTDTQYF
TRBV5-6	TRBD1	17	few	TRBJ1-1	TGTGCCAGCAGCTTGGAGCAGGGGGCTTATTTGAACACTGAAGCTTTCTTT	CASSLEQGAYLNTEAFF
TRBV28	-	19	-	TRBJ2-6	TGTGCCAGCAGTTTTCTTGCGCCGGCCTCGGGATCTGGGGCCAACGTCCTGACTTTC	CASSFLAPASGSGANVLTF
TRBV5-1	-	15	-	TRBJ1-1	TGCGCCAGCAGCTTGAGAGTCCAAATGAACACTGAAGCTTTCTTT	CASSLRVQMNTEAFF
TRBV7-2	-	17	once	TRBJ2-2	TGTGCCAGCAGCCCATCATACGGCCGATTCAACACCGGGGAGCTGTTTTTT	CASSPSYGRFNTGELFF
TRBV9	-	14	few	TRBJ1-2	TGTGCCAGCAGCGTAGGGGGGACTGGGTATGGCTACACCTTC	CASSVGGTGYGYTF
TRBV6-1	-	14	few	TRBJ1-1	TGTGCCAGCAGTGAAACCTTGTCGAACACTGAAGCTTTCTTT	CASSETLSNTEAFF
TRBV28	TRBD1	16	few	TRBJ2-2	TGTGCCAGCAGTGACAGGGACACCAAGAACACCGGGGAGCTGTTTTTT	CASSDRDTKNTGELFF
TRBV27	-	13	-	TRBJ1-5	TGTGCCAGCAGTTCCAGGAACAATCAGCCCCAGCATTTT	CASSSRNNQPQHF
TRBV28	-	14	-	TRBJ1-1	TGTGCCAGCGGGACACAGTTTTTGAACACTGAAGCTTTCTTT	CASGTQFLNTEAFF
TRBV2	-	11	-	TRBJ2-1	TGTGCCAGCACCGAATACAATGAGCAGTTCTTC	CASTEYNEQFF
TRBV9	TRBD2	18	-	TRBJ2-3	TGTGCCAGCAGCGTAGCTATTCGACTAGCGGGAGAATCAGATACGCAGTATTTT	CASSVAIRLAGESDTQYF
TRBV2	-	10	-	TRBJ2-3	TGTGCCAGCAGGTCAGATACGCAGTATTTT	CASRSDTQYF
TRBV7-8	TRBD2	18	-	TRBJ2-1	TGTGCCAGCAGCTTGCGGGCAGCGGGAGAGTGGTCCTACAATGAGCAGTTCTTC	CASSLRAAGEWSYNEQFF
TRBV5-1	-	14	few	TRBJ2-2	TGCGCCAGCAGCTTGGCCCTTGAGGGCGGGGAGCTGTTTTTT	CASSLALEGGELFF
TRBV28	TRBD1	17	-	TRBJ2-5	TGTGCCAGCAGTTCGGCGACCACAGGGGCCCTACAAGAGACCCAGTACTTC	CASSSATTGALQETQYF
TRBV7-9	-	15	-	TRBJ1-4	TGTGCCAGCAGCTTAGGATGGGGTGGTACTGAAAAACTGTTTTTC	CASSLGWGGTEKLFF
TRBV28	TRBD1	15	-	TRBJ1-1	TGTGCCTGCCAGGGGGTTCGGTTGATGAACACTGAAGCTTTCTTT	CACQGVRLMNTEAFF
TRBV7-2	-	15	few	TRBJ2-7	TGTGCCAGCAGCTCCGAGTCCAGGACCTCCTACGAGCAGTACTTC	CASSSESRTSYEQYF
TRBV6-5	-	14	-	TRBJ2-2	TGTGCCAGCAGCAATCTAGCGAGGCACGGGGAGCTGTTTTTT	CASSNLARHGELFF
TRBV11-2	TRBD2	18	few	TRBJ2-1	TGTGCCAGCAGCTTAGGGGACCATAGCGGGAGTCCGTACAATGAGCAGTTCTTC	CASSLGDHSGSPYNEQFF
TRBV9	-	15	few	TRBJ2-2	TGTGCCAGCAGCGTAGCGGGAGAGGTCACCGGGGAGCTGTTTTTT	CASSVAGEVTGELFF
TRBV18	TRBD1	16	few	TRBJ1-2	TGTGCCAGCTCACTTGGGACAGCCGTTCAGGGGTATGGCTACACCTTC	CASSLGTAVQGYGYTF
TRBV27	-	15	-	TRBJ2-5	TGTGCCAGCAGTGGGGGGAGTGGTGGCCAAGAGACCCAGTACTTC	CASSGGSGGQETQYF
TRBV28	TRBD1	15	few	TRBJ2-2	TGTGCCAGCAGAACCCGGACAGGGGGATCCGGGGAGCTGTTTTTT	CASRTRTGGSGELFF
TRBV29-1	TRBD2	16	-	TRBJ2-1	TGCAGCGTTGCCCGACTAGCGGGAGGGTACTACAATGAGCAGTTCTTC	CSVARLAGGYYNEQFF
TRBV14	TRBD2	16	-	TRBJ2-5	TGTGCCAGCAGCCAAGGCGGGAGGGCGCAGCAGGAGACCCAGTACTTC	CASSQGGRAQQETQYF
TRBV13	-	15	-	TRBJ2-7	TGTGCCAGCAGCTTAGGTCTCCGGGGGTCCTACGAGCAGTACTTC	CASSLGLRGSYEQYF
TRBV15	-	16	-	TRBJ2-3	TGTGCCACCAGCAGAGGGACAGATAGAAGCACAGATACGCAGTATTTT	CATSRGTDRSTDTQYF
TRBV18	-	15	-	TRBJ1-5	TGTGCCAGCTCACCAGGGGGCCAGAGCAATCAGCCCCAGCATTTT	CASSPGGQSNQPQHF